The text below deals with one TCR beta chain. A second PCR of roughly 6 to 12 cycles used a sample-barcoded 5' primer and a J-beta primer mix. Each TCR beta cDNA got a 12-nucleotide random molecular identifier. One entry per CDR3 protein results from TCRdb running MiXCR on the 5' RACE reads. This table holds hundreds of thousands of distinct CDR3 sequences, around 36% found once. The data were taken from a study of blood T cells in healthy people across ages. Sequencing was performed on blood. This clonotype was obtained from a man aged 18-30 years in good health.

In nucleotides, the CDR3 is TGCGCCAGCAGCCAAGTGGGCGGGGGGGCGAACACAGATACGCAGTATTTT. This translates into CASSQVGGGANTDTQYF. The rearrangement joins TRBV4-3 to TRBJ2-3, with 9 positions matching TRBD2. The CDR3 is 17 amino acids. CDR1 is LGHNA, CDR2 YSLEER, per germline. V was pared by 1 base and J by 2 bases, with 7 bases of the junction left unmatched.